The 7 T cell receptor beta chains below were found in one sample sequenced in a study of blood T cells in healthy people across ages (dated by TCRdb to between 2015 and 2017). Library preparation used 5' RACE. This sample was sequenced with an Illumina HiSeq 2500. A second about 7 to 11 cycle PCR used a sample-barcoded 5' primer and a J-beta primer mix. TCRdb redid the processing of the public reads, applying fastp at Q25 and MiXCR, and retained in-frame beta chains. Rows are combined by CDR3 protein, so each entry shows the most common genes and DNA. The sample data list 2 million or so distinct CDR3 sequences, and just under 50% of these were observed just once. Together, the top ten hold approximately 2.1% of the sample. Specimen: blood. Receptors originate from a woman aged 40 to 50 in good health.

The rearrangement uses TRBV5-1 and TRBJ2-6, with D tentatively TRBD1 (7 bases). CDR1 is SGHRS and CDR2 is YFSETQ in the germline V gene. This CDR3 region has 15 residues. V shed 4 bases and J shed 3 bases, with 11 bases lying between them. CDR3 loop: CASSPRGDGANVLTF. The CDR3 nucleotides are TGCGCCAGCAGCCCCAGGGGGGATGGGGCCAACGTCCTGACTTTC.

This clonotype was counted only a few times. The CDR3 loop is CASSYFQGGYTF. The DNA of the CDR3 is TGTGCCAGCAGTTATTTCCAGGGGGGCTACACCTTC. V is TRBV6-5 and J is TRBJ1-2; possibly TRBD1 for D (6 bases). Trimming removed 3 bases from V and 8 bases from J, with 10 bases in between. From germline, CDR1 is MNHEY and CDR2 SVGAGI. The length of the CDR3 is 12 residues.

The chain joins TRBV29-1 to TRBJ1-1, with 7 bases that match TRBD1. Losses at the gene ends were 7 bases for V and 4 bases for J; bases not matched to a gene: 12. Germline CDR1 is SQVTM and CDR2 is ANQGSEA. There are 14 residues in the CDR3. CDR3 in amino acids: CSADNRGMGTEAFF. CDR3 nucleotide sequence: TGCAGCGCAGACAACAGGGGTATGGGCACTGAAGCTTTCTTT.

The rearrangement links TRBV6-6 to TRBJ2-7, with TRBD2 matching 9 bases. CDR1 and CDR2 from the germline V gene are MNHNY and SVGAGI (reference sequence). The CDR3 is made up of 16 amino acids. J gave up 7 bases and V 7 bases, and 17 bases lay outside the gene matches. The CDR3 DNA sequence: TGTGCCAGCACCGACGGGGCGGCGGGGGGGCCTGAAGAGCAGTACTTC. It specifies CASTDGAAGGPEEQYF.

The V and J genes are TRBV20-1 and TRBJ1-4; 8 nucleotides line up with TRBD1. Trimming took 5 bases from V and 5 from J; bases not matched to a gene: 7. Germline loops: CDR1 DFQATT, CDR2 SNEGSKA (reference sequence). The CDR3 totals 14 residues. The CDR3 protein is CSAPSGGLNEKLFF. Here the CDR3 DNA reads TGCAGTGCTCCGTCAGGGGGCTTAAATGAAAAACTGTTTTTT.

This chain links TRBV5-1 with TRBJ2-5; 12 bases are a match to TRBD2. V shed 7 bases and J 1 base; nucleotides not matched to a gene: 2. Germline CDR1 reads SGHRS; CDR2 reads YFSETQ. The length of the CDR3 is 14 residues. CDR3 nucleotide sequence: TGCGCCAGCGCTAGCGGGGGGGCCCAAGAGACCCAGTACTTC. It encodes CASASGGAQETQYF.

The chain couples TRBV20-1 to TRBJ1-1; D may be TRBD1 (5 bases). Germline V gene sequence: CDR1 DFQATT, CDR2 SNEGSKA (reference sequence). V was shortened by 4 bases and J by 0 bases, with 9 bases between the two germline ends. The CDR3 has 13 amino acids. CDR3 nucleotide sequence: TGCAGTGCTAAGGGACCTATGAACACTGAAGCTTTCTTT. Translating gives CSAKGPMNTEAFF.